What follows is one TCR beta chain and its context. Its antigen remains unidentified. J gave up 4 bases and V 5 bases, and 3 bases lay outside the gene matches. Germline CDR1 SGHDT, CDR2 YYEEEE. The CDR3 has 14 amino acids. There were likely unrecorded immune exposures, though donors were nominally healthy when sampled. The data derive from a study of cytomegalovirus exposure and HLA in healthy donors. Findings and limits, study-wide: With later analysis, a missense DCLRE1C variant became linked to TCR beta V- and J-gene trimming. Most of the TCR beta V segments (in an earlier analysis) were productive either about 90% or about 30% of the time. Other equally common chains were less clonally expanded than HLA-associated TCR beta chains, a later analysis showed.

The primer mix had 60 Vbeta and 13 Jbeta primers. Sequencing was performed with immunoSEQ multiplex PCR; in TCRdb, only in-frame clones are kept and a portion is missing. The profile shows tens of thousands of clones, 78% of them singletons. The TCR comes from a male donor in good health and CMV-seropositive. This chain uses TRBV5-6 with TRBJ2-1; 10 nucleotides line up with TRBD2. Sequencing was performed on PBMCs. The CDR3 DNA reads TGTGCCAGCAGTCGGACTAGCGGTTACAATGAGCAGTTCTTC. It codes for CASSRTSGYNEQFF.